This note documents a single TCR beta chain sequence. The source of the sample is a study of cytomegalovirus exposure and HLA in healthy donors. Across the study: A previous analysis identified more than 100 million unique TCR beta sequences derived from 180 million or so T cells.

There are 14 residues in the CDR3. Trimming took off 9 bases at V and 10 bases at J, with 19 bases between the two ends. Germline V gene data show CDR1 as MDHEN and CDR2 as SYDVKM. Both 60 Vbeta primers and 13 Jbeta primers went into the PCR. Clones were sequenced by immunoSEQ multiplex PCR, and TCRdb holds only the in-frame ones, with some missing. The repertoire holds 140,000 to 150,000 clones, about 77% seen once, with roughly 3.8% in the top ten. The sequence was obtained from a male donor in good health and CMV-seronegative. The sequenced sample consisted of PBMCs. The rearrangement uses TRBV28 and TRBJ1-6; weak D call: TRBD1 (6 bases). CDR3 nucleotide sequence: TGTGCCAGTAAAAGGGGGGGAACAGGGTCACCCCTCCACTTT. Its translation: CASKRGGTGSPLHF.